A selection of T cell receptor beta chains follows, all from one sample in a study of blood T cell repertoires in COVID-19. Assay used: immunoSEQ multiplex PCR; TCRdb lists only in-frame clones, some missing. Of over 50,000 clones detected, about three quarters appear once; the ten largest clones hold just under 15%. Material for sequencing was peripheral blood. The receptors stem from a human donor with active or convalescent COVID-19. The donor label of this sample is uncertain. The CDR3 runs from the conserved cysteine through the conserved F or W. Fields, in order: CDR3 DNA, CDR3 protein, V gene, J gene, D gene, clone size. The D gene is left open where the match is weak. Not every row has a clone size; where given, it reads once, few, many or a size class.

CDR3nt: TGTGCCTGGAGCAGTAAGGGGGCCGCCTCCGGGGAGCTGTTTTTT
CDR3aa: CAWSSKGAASGELFF
v_gene: TRBV30
j_gene: TRBJ2-2
d_gene: TRBD1
abundance: NA

CDR3nt: TGTGCCAGAAGCCCGGGACTAGCGGGAGTTCGCAAAAACATTCAGTACTTC
CDR3aa: CARSPGLAGVRKNIQYF
v_gene: TRBV5-3
j_gene: TRBJ2-4
d_gene: TRBD2
abundance: NA

CDR3nt: TGTGCTAGCAGCTTGACTAGCGGGCCGGGCGAGCAGTACTTC
CDR3aa: CASSLTSGPGEQYF
v_gene: TRBV7-7
j_gene: TRBJ2-7
d_gene: TRBD2
abundance: NA

CDR3nt: TGTGCCAGCAGCTCCCAGGAGGGGACTGAAGCTTTCTTT
CDR3aa: CASSSQEGTEAFF
v_gene: TRBV12-3/TRBV12-4
j_gene: TRBJ1-1
d_gene: NA
abundance: once

CDR3nt: TGTGCCAGCAGCTTAGCCGACAATGAGCAGTTCTTC
CDR3aa: CASSLADNEQFF
v_gene: TRBV7-8
j_gene: TRBJ2-1
d_gene: NA
abundance: NA

CDR3nt: TGTGCCAGCAGCCAACTATCCCGGTCGGAGCTGTTTTTT
CDR3aa: CASSQLSRSELFF
v_gene: TRBV3-1/TRBV3-2
j_gene: TRBJ2-2
d_gene: NA
abundance: NA

CDR3nt: TGTGCCAGCAGTGAAGCCGGGTCCTCGTACTACACCTTC
CDR3aa: CASSEAGSSYYTF
v_gene: TRBV25-1
j_gene: TRBJ1-2
d_gene: NA
abundance: few

CDR3nt: TGTGCCAGCAGCGTCCAGCCGACAGGGATTACTGAAAAACTGTTTTTT
CDR3aa: CASSVQPTGITEKLFF
v_gene: TRBV9
j_gene: TRBJ1-4
d_gene: TRBD1
abundance: NA

CDR3nt: TGTGCCAGCAGAGCCGGGACACTTAACACTGAAGCTTTCTTT
CDR3aa: CASRAGTLNTEAFF
v_gene: TRBV27
j_gene: TRBJ1-1
d_gene: NA
abundance: NA

CDR3nt: TGCAGCGTTGAACCAGGGACTCCTAGCTCCTACAATGAGCAGTTCTTC
CDR3aa: CSVEPGTPSSYNEQFF
v_gene: TRBV29-1
j_gene: TRBJ2-1
d_gene: NA
abundance: NA

CDR3nt: TGTGCCAGTAGTATAGGGGACAACTCTGGAAACACCATATATTTT
CDR3aa: CASSIGDNSGNTIYF
v_gene: TRBV19
j_gene: TRBJ1-3
d_gene: NA
abundance: NA

CDR3nt: TGTGCCAGTAGTATAGCGACTAGCGGGAGCTCCTACAATGAGCAGTTCTTC
CDR3aa: CASSIATSGSSYNEQFF
v_gene: TRBV19
j_gene: TRBJ2-1
d_gene: TRBD2
abundance: NA